Presented here are 32 T cell receptor beta chains from one specimen sequenced in a study of T-cell reconstitution after alpha-beta-depleted transplantation in children. The TCRbeta library incorporated unique molecular identifiers. Each CDR3 protein gets one entry after TCRdb re-called the PCR reads with MiXCR. The repertoire holds some 300,000 distinct CDR3 sequences, with about 9.4% as singletons. Sequences were derived from PBMCs from the stem cell graft donor, sampled from the stem cell graft. Every receptor here comes from a human donor who donated a stem cell graft to a child with acute lymphoblastic leukemia.

This clonotype was seen ten or more times. The chain carries TRBV6-1 and TRBJ1-1; 7 nucleotides align to TRBD1. The V gene end was trimmed by 6 bases and the J gene end by 0 bases; junction bases not matched to a gene: 4. The CDR3 has 14 residues. Germline CDR1 MNHNS, CDR2 SASEGT. The CDR3 loop reads CASSHRGMNTEAFF. CDR3 DNA sequence: TGTGCCAGCAGCCACAGGGGTATGAACACTGAAGCTTTCTTT.

As for this clonotype: A much larger clone differs from this one at a single base, so this may be a read error. CDR3 in amino acids: CASSLPGGSDTQYF. The CDR3 nucleotides read TGTGCCAGCAGCTTACCGGGAGGGTCGGATACGCAGTATTTT. This chain links TRBV7-2 with TRBJ2-3; 8 bases map to TRBD2. J lost 6 bases, V lost 2 bases, and 4 bases had no gene match. CDR1 is SGHTA, CDR2 FQGNSA, per germline. This CDR3 region has 14 residues.

This clonotype was observed a handful of times. The V and J genes are TRBV7-9 and TRBJ2-7, with D tentatively TRBD2 (6 bases). CDR1 is SEHNR and CDR2 is FQNEAQ in the germline V gene (reference sequence). The CDR3 has 14 amino acids. V lost 5 bases, J lost 3 bases, and 14 bases lay in between. The CDR3 is CASSPTAGLYEQYF. CDR3 in DNA: TGTGCCAGCAGCCCAACCGCGGGACTCTACGAGCAGTACTTC.

This clonotype appeared a few times. This chain connects TRBV20-1 to TRBJ2-4; 8 positions agree with TRBD1. V shed 3 bases and J 3 bases; nucleotides not matched to a gene: 4. CDR1 DFQATT and CDR2 SNEGSKA come from the germline V gene (reference sequence). This CDR3 region has 14 residues. The CDR3, as DNA: TGCAGTGCTAGGGACAGGGTGGACAAAAACATTCAGTACTTC. It encodes CSARDRVDKNIQYF.

This clonotype showed up just a few times. The gene calls are TRBV11-2 and TRBJ2-7, with unresolved D. This CDR3 contains 13 residues. V lost 3 bases and J 3 bases, leaving 9 bases between the germline ends. Germline loops: CDR1 SGHAT, CDR2 FQNNGV. CDR3 amino acids: CASSFRLNYEQYF. Written as DNA, the CDR3 is TGTGCCAGCAGCTTCCGGCTTAACTACGAGCAGTACTTC.

This clonotype was detected a few times. The chain couples TRBV10-3 to TRBJ2-2, with D perhaps given as TRBD1 or TRBD2 (5 bases each). CDR1 ENHRY and CDR2 SYGVKD come from the germline V gene. V lost 8 bases to trimming and J lost 7 bases, with 11 bases between them. The CDR3 is 12 amino acids. The CDR3 bases are TGTGCCATCGGGGACCCGCGCGGGGAGCTGTTTTTT. Translated, it gives CAIGDPRGELFF.

The genes are TRBV9 and TRBJ2-1; either TRBD1 or TRBD2 may supply D (5 bases each). The V gene lost 5 bases and the J gene lost 10 bases, with 10 bases spanning the gap. This CDR3 has 11 amino acids. The germline CDR1 and CDR2 sequences are SGDLS and YYNGEE. The CDR3 coding sequence is TGTGCCAGCAGGGGGGAAGGGGAGCAGTTCTTC. Its protein product is CASRGEGEQFF.

Only a few counts were recorded for this clonotype. In DNA, the CDR3 is TGTGCCAGCAGCTTTGCACAGGGGAGCACAGATACGCAGTATTTT. Residues: CASSFAQGSTDTQYF. The chain uses TRBV7-9 and TRBJ2-3; 7 bases are a match to TRBD1. V lost 3 bases, J lost 0 bases, and 3 bases stayed unmatched. CDR3 length: 15 amino acids. Germline loops: CDR1 SEHNR, CDR2 FQNEAQ (reference sequence).

This clonotype was picked up a small number of times. V and J are TRBV20-1 and TRBJ2-1, with 11 bases aligning to TRBD2. The CDR3 contains 16 residues. V dropped 5 bases and J dropped 6; count of bases not matched to a gene: 12. Germline CDR1 reads DFQATT; CDR2 reads SNEGSKA (reference sequence). In DNA, the CDR3 is TGCAGTGCTCCAAATTTAGCGGGAGGGACCTTCAATGAGCAGTTCTTC. Amino acids: CSAPNLAGGTFNEQFF.

Notes on this clonotype: A much larger clone lies a single base off, so this may be a read error. The chain recombines TRBV3-1 with TRBJ2-3; D unclear. The CDR3 is 17 residues long. Germline V gene sequence: CDR1 LGHDT, CDR2 YNNKEL (reference sequence). The DNA of the CDR3 is TGTGCCGGCAGCCCCTCTCTTCTCTCGTATTGGGGAGATACGCAGTATTTT. It encodes CAGSPSLLSYWGDTQYF.

This clonotype occurred a few times. The chain employs TRBV7-2 and TRBJ1-3; weak D call: TRBD1 (5 bases). Germline V lookup: CDR1 SGHTA, CDR2 FQGNSA. The CDR3 is made up of 16 amino acids. The ends were cut back, 5 bases at V and 0 bases at J, with 14 bases in the middle. CDR3 DNA sequence: TGTGCCAGCAGCCAACCGGGGGGGGACTCTGGAAACACCATATATTTT. This encodes CASSQPGGDSGNTIYF.

The rearrangement joins TRBV4-2 to TRBJ1-5, with D perhaps matching TRBD1 (5 bases). CDR3 length equals 16 residues. With 0 bases removed from V and 2 bases from J, the gap between germline ends came to 11 bases. Germline assignment: CDR1 LGHNA and CDR2 YNFKEQ. CDR3 DNA: TGTGCCAGCAGCCAAGATGCGGGGCAGGGCAATCAGCCCCAGCATTTT. Its translation: CASSQDAGQGNQPQHF.

This clonotype appeared a few times. This rearrangement joins TRBV4-1 to TRBJ2-7; 10 nucleotides match TRBD1. J was trimmed by 6 bases and V by 5 bases; bases with no gene match: 10. The CDR3 is made up of 15 amino acids. In germline, CDR1 is MGHRA, CDR2 YSYEKL. CDR3 DNA sequence: TGCGCCAGCAGCGTGACAGGGGGCGCAAACTTCGAGCAGTACTTC. This codes for CASSVTGGANFEQYF.

This chain connects TRBV15 to TRBJ1-2, with D possibly being TRBD1 (5 bases). Germline V gene lookup returns CDR1 LNHNV and CDR2 YYDKDF (reference sequence). The CDR3 is 13 amino acids. The germline V and J ends were trimmed by 1 base and 6 bases, with 9 bases remaining between them. The CDR3 sequence: CATSRVARDGYTF. CDR3 in DNA: TGTGCCACCAGCAGAGTCGCCAGGGATGGCTACACCTTC.

This clonotype was detected a few times. The chain uses TRBV7-9 and TRBJ2-2; 7 bases fit TRBD1. J lost 7 bases, V lost 4 bases, and 15 bases had no gene match. The CDR3 covers 17 residues. CDR1 and CDR2 from the germline V gene are SEHNR and FQNEAQ (reference sequence). CDR3 sequence (DNA): TGTGCCAGCAGCTCCCAAACGGACAGGAGCTGGGGCGGGGAGCTGTTTTTT. Translating it yields CASSSQTDRSWGGELFF.

The genes are TRBV9 and TRBJ2-7, with 9 bases identical to TRBD2. This CDR3 is built from 17 residues. With V trimmed by 2 bases and J by 0 bases, 9 bases remained unmatched. Germline values: CDR1 SGDLS, CDR2 YYNGEE. DNA for the CDR3: TGTGCCAGCAGCGTTAGCGGGAGCCCCGCGAGCTCCTACGAGCAGTACTTC. It translates to CASSVSGSPASSYEQYF.

The J gene is TRBJ1-1, the V gene TRBV6-1; TRBD1 matches 9 bases. CDR3 length: 14 amino acids. Trimming at V came to 7 bases and at J to 1 base, leaving 4 bases not matched to a gene. Germline V gene lookup returns CDR1 MNHNS and CDR2 SASEGT. CDR3 in amino acids: CASKGTGTNTEAFF. Written as DNA, the CDR3 is TGTGCCAGCAAGGGGACAGGGACGAACACTGAAGCTTTCTTT.

The table lists this clonotype with many counts. The chain employs TRBV20-1 and TRBJ2-1, with D tentatively TRBD2 (5 bases). CDR1 and CDR2 (germline): DFQATT, SNEGSKA (reference sequence). The CDR3 covers 15 residues. V was trimmed by 3 bases and J by 12 bases, leaving 24 bases between them. CDR3 in amino acids: CSARGFRGEVMAQFF. In nucleotides, the CDR3 is TGCAGTGCTAGGGGATTTCGGGGAGAGGTCATGGCGCAGTTCTTC.

This clonotype was counted a few times. V gene TRBV7-8 combines with J gene TRBJ2-1; possibly TRBD2 for D (6 bases). The CDR3 runs to 19 residues. The V end lost 1 base, the J end lost 3 bases, and 22 bases lay between the germline ends. Germline V gives CDR1 SGHVS, CDR2 FQNEAQ. The CDR3 region is CASSLGGETSSYVYNEQFF. The CDR3, as DNA: TGTGCCAGCAGCTTAGGGGGAGAAACTAGCTCCTACGTCTACAATGAGCAGTTCTTC.

This clonotype was observed many times. This chain joins TRBV20-1 and TRBJ1-6; 7 bases align to TRBD1. The length of the CDR3 is 15 residues. Germline-derived CDR1 and CDR2 are DFQATT and SNEGSKA (reference sequence). V dropped 0 bases and J dropped 10; count of bases not matched to a gene: 9. CDR3 bases: TGCAGTGCTAGAGAAGGGCAGGGGGTTTGGTCACCCCTCCACTTT. Its translation is CSAREGQGVWSPLHF.

This clonotype was detected a few times. This chain links TRBV20-1 with TRBJ2-5; D tentatively fits TRBD1 or TRBD2 (5 bases each). This CDR3 comprises 16 residues. Germline-derived CDR1 and CDR2 are DFQATT and SNEGSKA (reference sequence). The V and J ends lost 1 base and 0 bases respectively, with 15 bases between them. The CDR3 spells CSARVGVALYQETQYF. The CDR3 DNA follows: TGCAGTGCTAGAGTAGGGGTAGCGCTGTACCAAGAGACCCAGTACTTC.

The CDR3 region is CSARDQAPRGGELFF. The CDR3 DNA is TGCAGTGCTAGAGATCAGGCTCCTCGCGGCGGGGAGCTGTTTTTT. V and J are TRBV20-1 and TRBJ2-2, with no clear D. The CDR3 is 15 amino acids. Germline V gene sequence: CDR1 DFQATT, CDR2 SNEGSKA (reference sequence). V lost 0 bases and J lost 7, with 15 bases in between.

This clonotype was recorded at least ten times. The chain carries TRBV5-1 and TRBJ2-3, with D uncertain. CDR3 length: 14 residues. V dropped 0 bases and J dropped 3 bases, with 8 bases sitting between them. Germline values: CDR1 SGHRS, CDR2 YFSETQ. CDR3 amino acids: CASSLEGPTDTQYF. The CDR3 DNA reads TGCGCCAGCAGCTTGGAAGGGCCGACAGATACGCAGTATTTT.

V gene TRBV10-3 combines with J gene TRBJ2-7, with 8 bases identical to TRBD1. Trimming at V came to 6 bases and at J to 1 base, leaving 5 bases not matched to a gene. CDR3 length: 14 amino acids. From germline, CDR1 is ENHRY and CDR2 SYGVKD. CDR3 region: CAISPDRGSYEQYF. CDR3 sequence (DNA): TGTGCCATCAGCCCTGACAGGGGATCCTACGAGCAGTACTTC.

The chain couples TRBV4-1 to TRBJ2-3, with TRBD2 as a possible D gene (6 bases). The CDR3 has 15 residues. CDR1 is MGHRA and CDR2 is YSYEKL in the germline V gene. The V gene lost 5 bases and the J gene lost 4 bases, with 16 bases spanning the gap. The CDR3 DNA sequence: TGCGCCAGCAGCACCCGACTAGTAGGCGCAGATACGCAGTATTTT. The encoded protein is CASSTRLVGADTQYF.

The rearrangement links TRBV12-3 or TRBV12-4 to TRBJ2-3; D is unresolved. This CDR3 is built from 15 residues. V lost 3 bases and J 6 bases, leaving 16 bases between the germline ends. The CDR3 coding sequence is TGTGCCAGCAGTTTGGGAACCGTCCGTGTTGATACGCAGTATTTT. It codes for CASSLGTVRVDTQYF.

The rearrangement uses TRBV5-1 and TRBJ2-1; D is perhaps TRBD1 (6 bases). The CDR3 loop spans 15 amino acids. Germline CDR1 reads SGHRS; CDR2 reads YFSETQ. The V and J ends lost 2 bases and 2 bases respectively, with 11 bases between them. The CDR3 region has the DNA TGCGCCAGCAGCTTTATGACAGGTGCCTACAATGAGCAGTTCTTC. Its protein product is CASSFMTGAYNEQFF.

This clonotype was detected only a few times. The V gene is TRBV4-1, the J gene TRBJ2-3; 9 bases are shared with TRBD1. Germline CDR1 reads MGHRA; CDR2 reads YSYEKL. V shed 1 base, J shed 6 bases, and the junction held 11 bases outside the gene matches. The CDR3 length is 17 residues. CDR3: CASSQAPGQGFTDTQYF. CDR3 bases: TGCGCCAGCAGCCAAGCCCCGGGACAGGGATTTACGGATACGCAGTATTTT.

This clonotype was counted between two and nine times. V gene TRBV28 combines with J gene TRBJ2-1; D is ambiguous. The CDR3 is made up of 14 amino acids. V lost 1 base and J 7 bases, leaving 11 bases between the germline ends. Per the germline V gene, CDR1 is MDHEN and CDR2 is SYDVKM. The CDR3 nucleotides are TGTGCCAGCAGTTTATCCGGTAGTAATAATGAGCAGTTCTTC. Residues: CASSLSGSNNEQFF.

This clonotype was recorded a few times. The chain employs TRBV7-9 and TRBJ2-1, with 10 bases that match TRBD2. The V gene end was trimmed by 3 bases and the J gene end by 12 bases; junction bases not matched to a gene: 11. This CDR3 is 15 amino acids long. Looked up from germline, CDR1 is SEHNR and CDR2 is FQNEAQ (reference sequence). CDR3 bases: TGTGCCAGCAGCTTCCCCGGGCTAGCGGGGGACCGGCAGTTCTTC. It specifies CASSFPGLAGDRQFF.

This clonotype was seen a few times. The rearrangement joins TRBV20-1 to TRBJ2-1; 10 bases are shared with TRBD2. Trimming at V came to 7 bases and at J to 4 bases, leaving 7 bases not matched to a gene. Germline CDR1 is DFQATT and CDR2 is SNEGSKA (reference sequence). CDR3 length: 14 amino acids. CDR3: CSVPSGRSYNEQFF. Written as DNA, the CDR3 is TGCAGTGTTCCTAGCGGGAGATCTTACAATGAGCAGTTCTTC.

The sample holds a few counts of this clonotype. In nucleotides, the CDR3 is TGTGCCAGCAGCTTAGTGGGAGAAGGGCAGTTCTTC. Its protein product is CASSLVGEGQFF. This chain links TRBV7-2 with TRBJ2-1, with TRBD2 as a possible D gene (5 bases). This CDR3 comprises 12 residues. The V and J ends lost 1 base and 12 bases respectively, with 10 bases between them. The V gene's germline CDR1 is SGHTA and CDR2 FQGNSA.